This T cell receptor beta chain was identified in a study of shared clonotypes between healthy human individuals. Trimming at V came to 3 bases and at J to 1 base, leaving 3 bases not matched to a gene. CDR3 length: 15 residues. Germline assignment: CDR1 KGHSH and CDR2 LQKENI. About this clone itself: The same CDR3 also results from other DNA sequences found in this sample.

Repertoires were generated with immunoSEQ multiplex PCR, while TCRdb's copy carries only in-frame clones and drops some. Seen here are 450,000 to 500,000 clones, roughly 80% observed once, and the top ten hold about 12%. The TCR comes from a woman aged 40 to 50 in good health. Some clones in this sample may be carry-over from other donors' samples. Sequencing used PBMCs. V is TRBV18 and J is TRBJ2-7; 10 positions agree with TRBD1. CDR3 in amino acids: CASSPPGQGSYEQYF. As DNA, the CDR3 is TGTGCCAGCTCACCTCCGGGACAGGGGTCCTACGAGCAGTACTTC.